The text below deals with one T cell receptor (beta chain). The antigen is undetermined. Libraries were prepared by immunoSEQ multiplex PCR; TCRdb keeps only in-frame clonotypes and omits some of them. The table lists 200,000 or so clones, 80% to 90% of them singletons, with about an eighth in the top ten. The data stem from a study of cytomegalovirus exposure and HLA in healthy donors. Study-wide results and caveats: Among TCR sequences, most were rare, though some public TCRs appeared in many donors.

The CDR3 consists of 14 residues. Trimming took off 4 bases at V and 1 base at J, with 13 bases between the two ends. The germline CDR1 and CDR2 sequences are SQVTM and ANQGSEA. Sequencing used PBMCs. The V call is TRBV29-1, the J call TRBJ1-1, with D possibly matching TRBD1 (6 bases). The receptor comes from a woman in her twenties or thirties in good health and CMV-seropositive. This CDR3 reads CSVVTRGQNTEAFF. The DNA of the CDR3 is TGCAGCGTTGTTACTAGGGGACAGAACACTGAAGCTTTCTTT.